Below, 11 T cell receptor beta chains from the same sample are listed, as sequenced in a study of blood T cell repertoires in COVID-19 (dated by TCRdb to between 2020 and 2021). Library prep was done by the immunoSEQ multiplex PCR assay. Imported from immuneACCESS, the table was reduced by TCRdb to in-frame sequences with V and J called. These copies leave out some clones; in studies compared against another copy, an unresolved V gene accounts for under half, and the cause of the remainder is not known. The sample table contains over 250,000 clones; only one count was recorded for roughly 90% of them. The leading ten clones occupy under 9.5% of the sample. The source material was PBMCs or T cells enriched from blood (not recorded which). The receptors were gathered from a man aged 35-49 years who had recovered from COVID-19.

V and J are TRBV11-2 and TRBJ2-7; 7 positions agree with TRBD2. J gave up 4 bases and V 6 bases, and 9 bases lay outside the gene matches. CDR1 SGHAT and CDR2 FQNNGV come from the germline V gene. The length of the CDR3 is 14 residues. As DNA, the CDR3 is TGTGCCAGCAGAGCCGGGACTACTAAATACGAGCAGTACTTC. Amino acids: CASRAGTTKYEQYF.

The chain carries TRBV7-9 and TRBJ1-1; 9 nucleotides line up with TRBD1. The CDR3 is made up of 16 amino acids. Germline V gives CDR1 SEHNR, CDR2 FQNEAQ (reference sequence). The V segment lost 4 bases and the J segment 1 base; nucleotides outside the gene matches: 7. CDR3 nucleotides: TGTGCCAGCAGCTCCTCAAGGGACAGGGCGAACACTGAAGCTTTCTTT. Translating gives CASSSSRDRANTEAFF. The whole variable domain, remainder taken from reference TRBV7-9 and TRBJ1-1, is DTGVSQNPRHKITKRGQNVTFRCDPISEHNRLYWYRQTLGQGPEFLTYFQNEAQLEKSRLLSDRFSAERPKGSFSTLEIQRTEQGDSAMYLCASSSSRDRANTEAFFGQGTRLTVV.

This clone has only a few counts. This sample includes further DNA sequences coding for the same CDR3. The gene calls are TRBV18 and TRBJ2-7; possibly TRBD1 for D (6 bases). The CDR3 runs to 14 residues. Per germline, CDR1 KGHSH and CDR2 LQKENI. The V and J ends lost 2 bases and 1 base respectively, with 9 bases between them. The CDR3 sequence: CASSPRDRSYEQYF. DNA of the CDR3: TGTGCCAGCTCACCAAGAGACAGGTCCTACGAGCAGTACTTC.

V and J are TRBV6-2 or TRBV6-3 and TRBJ1-3; D is unresolved. The CDR3 runs to 15 residues. V was cut by 6 bases and J by 0 bases, with 12 bases left in between. CDR1 is MNHEY and CDR2 is SVGEGT in the germline V gene. CDR3 sequence reads: CASSRSGISGNTIYF. Here the CDR3 DNA reads TGTGCCAGCAGCCGATCAGGCATCTCTGGAAACACCATATATTTT.

This CDR3 is CASSPISGTQYF. CDR3 in DNA: TGTGCCAGCAGCCCTATTTCGGGAACGCAGTATTTT. The chain links TRBV11-2 to TRBJ2-3; possibly TRBD2 for D (5 bases). The CDR3 has 12 amino acids. Germline-derived CDR1 and CDR2 are SGHAT and FQNNGV. Trimming pared 5 bases from V and 9 bases from J, leaving 12 bases between.

This chain connects TRBV3-1 (or the pseudogene TRBV3-2) to TRBJ1-3, with 9 bases identical to TRBD1. The CDR3 contains 15 residues. CDR1 is LGHDT and CDR2 is YNNKEL in the germline V gene (reference sequence). V gave up 4 bases and J gave up 4 bases; unmatched junction bases: 5. The CDR3 region is CASSPLGQGGNTIYF. The CDR3 region has the DNA TGTGCCAGCAGCCCACTCGGACAGGGGGGAAACACCATATATTTT.

This sequence joins TRBV19 and TRBJ2-5, with 7 bases that match TRBD2. The length of the CDR3 is 16 residues. V shed 5 bases and J 1 base; nucleotides not matched to a gene: 10. CDR1 is LNHDA, CDR2 SQIVND, per germline (reference sequence). CDR3 in amino acids: CASSEGGAVFQETQYF. CDR3 sequence (DNA): TGTGCCAGTAGTGAGGGAGGGGCGGTATTCCAAGAGACCCAGTACTTC.

Here the CDR3 DNA reads TGTGCCAGCAGCTCACAGGGGGGAACCAAAAACATTCAGTACTTC. Its protein is CASSSQGGTKNIQYF. V usage is TRBV5-8 and J usage is TRBJ2-4; 8 bases are shared with TRBD1. CDR1 is SGHTS, CDR2 YDEGEE, per germline. J lost 2 bases, V lost 3 bases, and 4 bases had no gene match. The CDR3 runs 15 residues.

The CDR3 DNA reads TGTGCTAGTCAATCTAGCGCCCAAGAGACCCAGTACTTC. The encoded protein is CASQSSAQETQYF. The rearrangement links TRBV12-5 to TRBJ2-5; a possible D gene is TRBD2 (6 bases). This CDR3 spans 13 amino acids. Trimming pared 8 bases from V and 1 base from J, leaving 11 bases between. The germline V gene encodes CDR1 LGHNT and CDR2 FRNRAP.

The rearrangement links TRBV6-5 to TRBJ2-5, with D perhaps matching TRBD2 (6 bases). V shed 6 bases and J shed 9 bases, with 14 bases lying between them. The germline V gene encodes CDR1 MNHEY and CDR2 SVGAGI. The CDR3 covers 12 residues. CDR3 region: CASRRPGVAQYF. The CDR3 nucleotides read TGTGCCAGCAGACGACCGGGGGTGGCCCAGTACTTC.

This chain uses TRBV5-1 with TRBJ2-5; 10 bases agree with TRBD2. Looked up from germline, CDR1 is SGHRS and CDR2 is YFSETQ. V shed 2 bases and J 1 base; nucleotides not matched to a gene: 5. The CDR3 has 16 residues. CDR3 bases: TGCGCCAGCAGCTTCGGGTCTAGCGGGGGCCAAGAGACCCAGTACTTC. Residues: CASSFGSSGGQETQYF.